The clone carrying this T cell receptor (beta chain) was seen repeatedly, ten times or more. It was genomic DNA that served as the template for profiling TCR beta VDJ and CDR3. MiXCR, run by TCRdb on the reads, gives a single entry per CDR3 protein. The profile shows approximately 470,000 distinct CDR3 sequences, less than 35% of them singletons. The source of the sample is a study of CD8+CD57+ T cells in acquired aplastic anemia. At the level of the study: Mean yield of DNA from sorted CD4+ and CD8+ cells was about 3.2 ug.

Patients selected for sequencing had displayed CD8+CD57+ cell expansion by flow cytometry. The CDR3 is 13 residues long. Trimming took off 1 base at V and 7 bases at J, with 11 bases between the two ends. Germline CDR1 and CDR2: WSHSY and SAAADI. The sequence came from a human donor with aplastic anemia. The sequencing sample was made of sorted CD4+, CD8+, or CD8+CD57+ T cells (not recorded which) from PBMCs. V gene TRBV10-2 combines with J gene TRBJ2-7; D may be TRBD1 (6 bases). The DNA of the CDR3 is TGCGCCAGCAGTGAGTACAGGGCTGGAGAGCAGTACTTC. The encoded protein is CASSEYRAGEQYF.